Below are 25 T cell receptor beta chains sequenced from a single sample in a study of T-cell reconstitution after alpha-beta-depleted transplantation in children. Molecular barcoding with unique molecular identifiers was used for the TCRbeta library. TCRdb fed the PCR reads into MiXCR, producing one record per CDR3 protein. The profile shows approximately 430,000 distinct CDR3 sequences, roughly 15% of them singletons. The material sequenced was PBMCs, mostly from graft donor cells, taken 360 days after TCRalphabeta/CD19-depleted stem cell transplant. These receptors were collected from a boy less than two years old who had a stem cell transplant for Wiskott-Aldrich syndrome, so the T cells may come from the graft donor.

The J gene is TRBJ2-5, the V gene TRBV21-1; the D segment call TRBD2 is taken from the table without a DNA check. TRBV21-1 is an annotated pseudogene. The CDR3 loop spans 17 amino acids. CDR3 DNA: TGTGCCAGCAGCAAAGCTATGGTGGGGGGACTAGCGGAGACCCAGTACTTC. Protein: CASSKAMVGGLAETQYF.

The rearrangement joins TRBV11-2 to TRBJ2-2; the D is unclear. V was pared by 6 bases and J by 4 bases, with 12 bases between. Germline V gene sequence: CDR1 SGHAT, CDR2 FQNNGV. There are 14 residues in the CDR3. The CDR3 DNA reads as TGTGCCAGCAGTATAATGGTCGGCACCGGGGAGCTGTTTTTT. Amino acid sequence: CASSIMVGTGELFF. The full variable domain, in which reference TRBV11-2 and TRBJ2-2 provide the parts outside the CDR3, is EAGVAQSPRYKIIEKRQSVAFWCNPISGHATLYWYQQILGQGPKLLIQFQNNGVVDDSQLPKDRFSAERLKGVDSTLKIQPAKLEDSAVYLCASSIMVGTGELFFGEGSRLTVL.

This clonotype was detected a few times. The V gene is TRBV3-1, the J gene TRBJ2-4, with D hard to call. Germline V CDR1 and CDR2: LGHDT, YNNKEL (reference sequence). The CDR3 sequence is 15 residues long. V shed 1 base and J shed 3 bases, with 10 bases lying between them. The CDR3 loop reads CASSQVGINKNIQYF. The CDR3, as DNA: TGTGCCAGCAGCCAAGTCGGCATCAACAAAAACATTCAGTACTTC. Full variable domain (missing parts from reference TRBV3-1 and TRBJ2-4): DTAVSQTPKYLVTQMGNDKSIKCEQNLGHDTMYWYKQDSKKFLKIMFSYNNKELIINETVPNRFSPKSPDKAHLNLHINSLELGDSAVYFCASSQVGINKNIQYFGAGTRLSVL.

This clonotype appeared a few times. This rearrangement joins TRBV7-6 to TRBJ2-1; D possibly corresponds to TRBD2 (5 bases). The V end was cut by 5 bases, the J end by 9 bases, with 20 bases between. This CDR3 is 15 amino acids long. CDR1 and CDR2 (germline): SGHVS, FNYEAQ. The DNA of the CDR3 is TGTGCCAGCAGCGACACTATACGGGGAGAGGGTGAGCAGTTCTTC. Amino acid sequence: CASSDTIRGEGEQFF.

The rearrangement links TRBV7-9 to TRBJ2-2; 8 positions agree with TRBD2. The CDR3 has 15 residues. The germline CDR1 and CDR2 sequences are SEHNR and FQNEAQ (reference sequence). V was pared by 5 bases and J by 4 bases, with 6 bases of the junction left unmatched. The CDR3 here is CASSAPGLGTGELFF. The CDR3 DNA reads TGTGCCAGCAGCGCCCCGGGACTAGGCACCGGGGAGCTGTTTTTT.

The V call is TRBV7-9, the J call TRBJ2-1; 10 nucleotides agree with TRBD1. Losses at the gene ends were 5 bases for V and 5 bases for J; bases not matched to a gene: 9. CDR1 is SEHNR and CDR2 is FQNEAQ in the germline V gene (reference sequence). The CDR3 is 16 amino acids. The CDR3 coding sequence is TGTGCCAGCAGCGACAGGGACAGGGGAGGTGACAATGAGCAGTTCTTC. It encodes CASSDRDRGGDNEQFF.

The chain is built from TRBV5-1 and TRBJ2-2, with 10 nucleotides matching TRBD1. The CDR3 runs 15 residues. Germline V gives CDR1 SGHRS, CDR2 YFSETQ. Trimming at V came to 4 bases and at J to 6 bases, leaving 6 bases not matched to a gene. The CDR3 coding sequence is TGCGCCAGCAGCCTCAAAGGACAGGGGGCCGGGGAGCTGTTTTTT. Translating gives CASSLKGQGAGELFF.

The V call is TRBV2, the J call TRBJ2-1, with D perhaps matching TRBD2 (6 bases). The germline V gene encodes CDR1 SNHLY and CDR2 FYNNEI. The ends were cut back, 6 bases at V and 4 bases at J, with 16 bases in the middle. This CDR3 contains 15 residues. The CDR3 sequence is CASRRTTLFYNEQFF. In DNA form, the CDR3 reads TGTGCCAGCAGGCGGACTACTCTCTTTTACAATGAGCAGTTCTTC.

The rearrangement uses TRBV20-1 and TRBJ2-1; D might be TRBD2 (5 bases). Germline V gives CDR1 DFQATT, CDR2 SNEGSKA (reference sequence). The CDR3 sequence is 15 residues long. V lost 6 bases and J lost 0, with 15 bases in between. This chain's CDR3 is CSARTLHRSYNEQFF. The CDR3 DNA reads TGCAGTGCGCGGACTCTTCATCGCTCCTACAATGAGCAGTTCTTC.

This clonotype was found a few times. The V call is TRBV4-2, the J call TRBJ2-6; 16 nucleotides line up with TRBD2. Germline V gene data show CDR1 as LGHNA and CDR2 as YNFKEQ. This CDR3 region has 22 residues. Trimming removed 3 bases from V and 1 base from J; junction bases left unmatched: 12. CDR3 in DNA: TGTGCCAGCAGCCATCAGACGGGACTAGCGGGGGGGCGTATATCTGGGGCCAACGTCCTGACTTTC. Protein sequence: CASSHQTGLAGGRISGANVLTF.

This chain links TRBV5-1 with TRBJ2-5; a weak D match, TRBD1 (6 bases). The CDR3 is 14 residues long. Trimming pared 4 bases from V and 4 bases from J, leaving 14 bases between. Germline V gives CDR1 SGHRS, CDR2 YFSETQ. This chain's CDR3 is CASSMTGPGETQYF. The CDR3 DNA reads as TGCGCCAGCAGCATGACAGGCCCCGGAGAGACCCAGTACTTC.

This clonotype was seen only a few times. The chain joins TRBV20-1 to TRBJ1-2; weak D call: TRBD1 (5 bases). Germline CDR1 DFQATT, CDR2 SNEGSKA (reference sequence). V lost 5 bases to trimming and J lost 8 bases, with 15 bases between them. The CDR3 is made up of 12 amino acids. This chain's CDR3 is CSAETVLVGYTF. The CDR3 nucleotides are TGCAGTGCTGAGACAGTTCTAGTAGGCTACACCTTC.

V gene TRBV5-1 combines with J gene TRBJ2-2; D gene ambiguous. Looked up from germline, CDR1 is SGHRS and CDR2 is YFSETQ. This CDR3 has 12 residues. V shed 5 bases and J shed 6 bases, with 8 bases lying between them. The CDR3 is CASSVGSGELFF. The CDR3 nucleotides are TGCGCCAGCAGTGTGGGGTCCGGGGAGCTGTTTTTT.

This chain joins TRBV20-1 and TRBJ2-1; 8 bases align to TRBD1. Per germline, CDR1 DFQATT and CDR2 SNEGSKA (reference sequence). With V trimmed by 6 bases and J by 4 bases, 11 bases remained unmatched. This CDR3 has 15 amino acids. The CDR3 is CSAVGEGTGYNEQFF. In DNA, the CDR3 is TGCAGTGCGGTCGGGGAAGGGACAGGTTACAATGAGCAGTTCTTC.

This clonotype appeared a few times. The chain uses TRBV12-3 or TRBV12-4 and TRBJ1-4; D is undetermined. The CDR3 is made up of 14 amino acids. V lost 6 bases, J lost 5 bases, and 13 bases lay in between. The CDR3 coding sequence is TGTGCCAGCAGCGACCTACCCCAGAATGAAAAACTGTTTTTT. Protein sequence: CASSDLPQNEKLFF.

This clonotype was observed a handful of times. The chain joins TRBV7-9 to TRBJ2-1; 7 bases are shared with TRBD2. V gave up 5 bases and J gave up 6 bases; unmatched junction bases: 13. In germline, CDR1 is SEHNR, CDR2 FQNEAQ (reference sequence). This CDR3 comprises 16 residues. CDR3: CASSPLGGVFGNEQFF. The CDR3 DNA is TGTGCCAGCAGCCCCCTGGGGGGGGTATTCGGCAATGAGCAGTTCTTC. Full variable domain (rest looked up from reference TRBV7-9 and TRBJ2-1): DTGVSQNPRHKITKRGQNVTFRCDPISEHNRLYWYRQTLGQGPEFLTYFQNEAQLEKSRLLSDRFSAERPKGSFSTLEIQRTEQGDSAMYLCASSPLGGVFGNEQFFGPGTRLTVL.

The table lists this clonotype with a few counts. CDR3 in DNA: TGTGCCAGCAGCCATCGTCGGGGGCTCGGGACAGATACGCAGTATTTT. This encodes CASSHRRGLGTDTQYF. The chain combines TRBV3-1 with TRBJ2-3, with D perhaps being TRBD1 or TRBD2 (6 bases each). This CDR3 comprises 16 residues. V dropped 3 bases and J dropped 3 bases, with 16 bases sitting between them. CDR1 is LGHDT and CDR2 is YNNKEL in the germline V gene (reference sequence).

This chain joins TRBV30 and TRBJ2-7, with 11 bases matching TRBD2. V lost 1 base, J lost 7 bases, and 6 bases stayed unmatched. Germline CDR1 is GTSNPN and CDR2 is SVGIG (reference sequence). The CDR3 is 14 amino acids. The CDR3 DNA reads TGTGCCTGGAGTGACGAACTAGCGGGAGCTGAGCAGTACTTC. Protein product: CAWSDELAGAEQYF.

The chain couples TRBV29-1 to TRBJ2-5, with 7 bases aligning to TRBD2. CDR1 is SQVTM, CDR2 ANQGSEA, per germline. CDR3 size: 15 residues. Trimming cost V 3 bases and J 5 bases; bases outside gene matches: 12. This CDR3 is CSVDPFAGARETQYF. Here the CDR3 DNA reads TGCAGCGTTGACCCCTTCGCGGGAGCGAGGGAGACCCAGTACTTC.

The chain links TRBV6-1 to TRBJ2-5, with D possibly matching TRBD2 (5 bases). V was cut by 6 bases and J by 1 base, with 12 bases left in between. The CDR3 is made up of 14 amino acids. Germline values: CDR1 MNHNS, CDR2 SASEGT. CDR3 coding DNA: TGTGCCAGCAGGCAAAAACTAGTCCAAGAGACCCAGTACTTC. It encodes CASRQKLVQETQYF.

This clonotype has ten or more counts. V gene TRBV20-1 combines with J gene TRBJ2-5, with a tentative D call TRBD2 (5 bases). CDR3 length: 13 residues. V gave up 5 bases and J gave up 5 bases, with 15 bases separating them. CDR1 is DFQATT and CDR2 is SNEGSKA in the germline V gene (reference sequence). The CDR3, as DNA: TGCAGTGCTTCCGGCCCCGAGGGTGAGACCCAGTACTTC. This sequence encodes CSASGPEGETQYF.

This sequence joins TRBV6-1 and TRBJ1-1, with TRBD1 identical over 8 bases. The J segment lost 3 bases and the V segment lost 6 bases, leaving 6 bases of the junction unmatched. This CDR3 is 14 amino acids long. Looked up from germline, CDR1 is MNHNS and CDR2 is SASEGT. Here the CDR3 reads CASRRTGRDTEAFF. In DNA, the CDR3 is TGTGCCAGCAGGAGGACAGGGAGGGACACTGAAGCTTTCTTT.

In its sample, this clonotype was seen a few times. The chain couples TRBV6-5 to TRBJ2-2; D gene ambiguous. The V end was cut by 0 bases, the J end by 0 bases, with 11 bases between. Germline V gene sequence: CDR1 MNHEY, CDR2 SVGAGI. The CDR3 consists of 17 residues. DNA for the CDR3: TGTGCCAGCAGTTACTCGAACTCCGCCGCGAACACCGGGGAGCTGTTTTTT. This sequence encodes CASSYSNSAANTGELFF.

This clonotype was counted only a few times. Sequence at one end of the junction differs from germline and may be a read error. The chain joins TRBV12-5 to TRBJ2-1; unclear D gene. Germline CDR1 and CDR2: LGHNT and FRNRAP. This CDR3 is built from 12 residues. The CDR3 loop is CASGLAYYEQFF. CDR3 DNA: TGTGCTAGTGGTTTGGCCTACTATGAGCAGTTCTTC.

The sample holds a few counts of this clonotype. This chain uses TRBV24-1 with TRBJ2-1; D possibly corresponds to TRBD1 (5 bases). The CDR3 is 16 amino acids. The V gene lost 4 bases and the J gene lost 8 bases, with 20 bases spanning the gap. Germline values: CDR1 KGHDR, CDR2 SFDVKD. The CDR3 DNA follows: TGTGCCACCAGTGACCCCAGCCTTCCCCAAGGGGATGAGCAGTTCTTC. This gives the protein CATSDPSLPQGDEQFF.